This T cell receptor (beta chain) derives from a study of Ad26.COV2.S vaccination and SARS-CoV-2 variants. Study overall: The study gave Ad26.COV2.S intramuscularly, once or twice 56 days apart. Whole-study results and caveats: Vaccinees showed greater spike-specific TCR breadth than placebo recipients.

As regards this clone: The antigen remains unidentified.

Trimming pared 4 bases from V and 11 bases from J, leaving 15 bases between. The germline V gene encodes CDR1 LNHDA and CDR2 SQIVND (reference sequence). This CDR3 is 13 amino acids long. Treatment: over 15 received Ad26.COV2.S at low or high dose, single or two shots; 5 received placebo; per-sample allocation not given. Sampling occurred on day 63 after the first vaccine or placebo injection. The sample came from a Boston adult aged 18-55 years. Its platform was an Ad26 vector, and its expressed antigen was Wuhan-strain SARS-CoV-2 spike. TCRdb's table, derived via immunoSEQ multiplex PCR, lists solely in-frame clones and lacks some. The table lists some 300,000 clones, roughly 86% of them singletons.

This sequence joins TRBV19 and TRBJ2-1; a weak D match, TRBD1 (8 bases). The starting material was peripheral blood, obtained in a trial of Ad26.COV2.S vaccine versus placebo. The receptor was derived from a person between 18 and 59 years old who received the Ad26.COV2.S COVID-19 vaccine or a placebo. CDR3 DNA: TGTGCCAGTAGTAAGAACAGGGGGACTAAGCAGTTCTTC. Protein: CASSKNRGTKQFF.